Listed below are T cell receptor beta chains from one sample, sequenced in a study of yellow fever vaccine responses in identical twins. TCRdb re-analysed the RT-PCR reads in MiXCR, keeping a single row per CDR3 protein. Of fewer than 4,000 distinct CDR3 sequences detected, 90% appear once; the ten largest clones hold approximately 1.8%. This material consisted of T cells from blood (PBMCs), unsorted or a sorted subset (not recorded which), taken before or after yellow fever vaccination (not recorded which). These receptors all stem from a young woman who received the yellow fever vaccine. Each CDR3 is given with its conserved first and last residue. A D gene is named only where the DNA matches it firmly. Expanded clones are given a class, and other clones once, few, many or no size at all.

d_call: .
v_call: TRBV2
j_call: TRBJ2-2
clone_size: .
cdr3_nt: TGTGCCAGCAGTGAATCAGGGTATAGTACCGGGGAGCTGTTTTTT
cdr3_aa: CASSESGYSTGELFF

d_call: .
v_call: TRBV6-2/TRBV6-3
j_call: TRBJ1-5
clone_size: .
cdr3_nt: TGTGCCAGCAGTTACGTGGGTGATCAGCCCCAGCATTTT
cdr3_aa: CASSYVGDQPQHF

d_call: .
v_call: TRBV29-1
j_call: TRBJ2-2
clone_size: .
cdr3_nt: TGCAGCGCAAAACAGGGCTACGGGGAGCTGTTTTTT
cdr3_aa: CSAKQGYGELFF

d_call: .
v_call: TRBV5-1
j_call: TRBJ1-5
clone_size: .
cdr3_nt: TGCGCCAGCAGCTTGCCTGGGGACGGGGAGCCCCAGCATTTT
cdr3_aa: CASSLPGDGEPQHF

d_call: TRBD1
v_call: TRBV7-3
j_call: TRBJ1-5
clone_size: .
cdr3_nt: TGTGCCAGCAGCTTAAGCCAGGGGGCGGTTCAGCCCCAGCATTTT
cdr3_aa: CASSLSQGAVQPQHF

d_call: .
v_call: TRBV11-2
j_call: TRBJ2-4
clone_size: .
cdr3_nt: TGTGCCAGCAGCCCCGTACCGACTAAACTAGCCAAAAACATTCAGTACTTC
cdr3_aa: CASSPVPTKLAKNIQYF

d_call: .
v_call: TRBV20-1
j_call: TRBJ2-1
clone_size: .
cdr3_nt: TGCAGTGCTCACTCCAGGGGGGGAAATGAGCAGTTCTTC
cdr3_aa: CSAHSRGGNEQFF

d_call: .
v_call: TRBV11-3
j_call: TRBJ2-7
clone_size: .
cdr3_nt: TGTGCCAGCAGCTTCAGGTTTCGGGAGCAGTACTTC
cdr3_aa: CASSFRFREQYF

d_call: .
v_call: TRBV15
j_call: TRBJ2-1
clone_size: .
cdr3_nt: TGTGCCACCAGCAGGGGGTTCAATGAGCAGTTCTTC
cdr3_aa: CATSRGFNEQFF

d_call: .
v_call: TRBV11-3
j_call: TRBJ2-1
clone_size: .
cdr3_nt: TGTGCCAGCAGCTTAGTCGTGGGATTAAGCTATGAGCAGTTCTTC
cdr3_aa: CASSLVVGLSYEQFF

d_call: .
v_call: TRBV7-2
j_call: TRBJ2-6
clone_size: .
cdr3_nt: TGTGCCAGCAGCCACAAGGGCGGGGCCAACGTCCTGACTTTC
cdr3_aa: CASSHKGGANVLTF

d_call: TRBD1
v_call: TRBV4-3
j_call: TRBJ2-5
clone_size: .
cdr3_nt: TGCGCCAGCAGCCCGTCGCTTTACAGGGGTGAGACCCAGTACTTC
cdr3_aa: CASSPSLYRGETQYF

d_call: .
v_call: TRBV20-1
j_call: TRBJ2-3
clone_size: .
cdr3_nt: TGCAGTGCTACCAGTGACAGCACAGATACGCAGTATTTT
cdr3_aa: CSATSDSTDTQYF

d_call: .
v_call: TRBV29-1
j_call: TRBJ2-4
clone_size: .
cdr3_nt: TGCAGCGTTGAAGGTGCAGCCAAAAACATTCAGTACTTC
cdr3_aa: CSVEGAAKNIQYF

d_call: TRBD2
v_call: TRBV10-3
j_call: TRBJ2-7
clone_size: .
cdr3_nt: TGTGCCATCAGAACGGGACTAGCAAGTAACGAGCAGTACTTC
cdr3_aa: CAIRTGLASNEQYF

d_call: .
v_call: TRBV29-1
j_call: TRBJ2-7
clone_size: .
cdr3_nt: TGCAGCACGTGTAATTGGCCGGGCGAGCAGTACTTC
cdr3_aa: CSTCNWPGEQYF

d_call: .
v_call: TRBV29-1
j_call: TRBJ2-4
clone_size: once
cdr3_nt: TGCAGCGTTGGGGGGCAGTCCCAGGGAAACATTCAGTACTTC
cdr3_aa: CSVGGQSQGNIQYF

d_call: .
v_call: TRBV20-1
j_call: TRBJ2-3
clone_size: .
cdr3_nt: TGCAGTGCTAGAGATTGGCGTCCCACAGATACGCAGTATTTT
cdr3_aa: CSARDWRPTDTQYF

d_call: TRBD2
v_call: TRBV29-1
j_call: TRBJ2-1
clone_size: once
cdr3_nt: TGCAGCGTTGAGTCACTAGCGGCCCAGCAGTTCTTC
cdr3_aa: CSVESLAAQQFF

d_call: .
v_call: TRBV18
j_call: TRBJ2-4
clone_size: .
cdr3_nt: TGTGCCAGCTCACCCCGGGACCTGGACATTCAGTACTTC
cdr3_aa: CASSPRDLDIQYF

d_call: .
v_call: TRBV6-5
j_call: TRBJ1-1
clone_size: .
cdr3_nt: TGTGCCAGCAGTTACGTGAGCAGCCAGAACACTGAAGCTTTCTTT
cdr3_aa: CASSYVSSQNTEAFF

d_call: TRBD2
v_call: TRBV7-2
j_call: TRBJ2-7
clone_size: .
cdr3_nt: TGTGCCAGCAGACTTAGCGGGGGGGCTGTGGGGGAGCAGTACTTC
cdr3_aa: CASRLSGGAVGEQYF

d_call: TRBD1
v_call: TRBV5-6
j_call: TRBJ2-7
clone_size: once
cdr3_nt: TGTGCCAGCAGCGAGGGACAGGGGGCGATCGTATTCGGTGAGCAGTACTTC
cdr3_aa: CASSEGQGAIVFGEQYF

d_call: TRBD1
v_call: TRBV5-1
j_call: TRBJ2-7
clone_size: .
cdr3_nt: TGCGCCAGCAGCTCGGGACAGGGTAGCTCCTACGAGCAGTACTTC
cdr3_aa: CASSSGQGSSYEQYF

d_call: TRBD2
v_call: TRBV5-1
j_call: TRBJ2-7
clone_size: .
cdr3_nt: TGCGCCAGCAGCTTGGGACTAGCCTCCTACGAGCAGTACTTC
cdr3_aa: CASSLGLASYEQYF

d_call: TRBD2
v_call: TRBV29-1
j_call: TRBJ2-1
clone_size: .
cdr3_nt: TGCAGCGTTTCCGGGACTAGCGGGTACAATGAGCAGTTCTTC
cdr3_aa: CSVSGTSGYNEQFF

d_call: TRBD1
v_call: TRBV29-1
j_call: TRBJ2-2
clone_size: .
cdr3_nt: TGCAGCGTTGAAGGGGGGGGACAGGGGGCGACCGGGGAGCTGTTTTTT
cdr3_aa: CSVEGGGQGATGELFF

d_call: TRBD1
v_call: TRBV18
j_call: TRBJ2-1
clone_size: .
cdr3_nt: TGTGCCAGCCAAGCCGGGCCTCCGACAGGGAATGAGCAGTTCTTC
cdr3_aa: CASQAGPPTGNEQFF